These 26 T cell receptor beta chains were sequenced from one sample in a study of shared clonotypes between healthy human individuals. Here immunoSEQ multiplex PCR was the method, and the copy in TCRdb shows in-frame clones only, minus some. The sample includes roughly 530,000 clones, 95% to 97% of them seen just once. Sequencing was carried out using naive CD4+ T cells sorted from blood. Subset meaning: CD45RA+ positively selected. The receptors were sampled from a woman aged 25 to 39 in good health.

In its sample, this clone was seen once. The rearrangement links TRBV2 to TRBJ2-5; 7 positions match TRBD2. The CDR3 runs 16 residues. Germline V gives CDR1 SNHLY, CDR2 FYNNEI. Trimming cost V 4 bases and J 7 bases; bases outside gene matches: 15. The CDR3 DNA reads TGTGCCAGCAGTGCCCTCCAAAGTGCGGGAGTCGGGACCCAGTACTTC. It encodes CASSALQSAGVGTQYF. The full variable domain, with the rest looked up from reference TRBV2 and TRBJ2-5, is EPEVTQTPSHQVTQMGQEVILRCVPISNHLYFYWYRQILGQKVEFLVSFYNNEISEKSEIFDDQFSVERPDGSNFTLKIRSTKLEDSAMYFCASSALQSAGVGTQYFGPGTRLLVL.

The V and J genes are TRBV10-1 and TRBJ2-2, with 8 nucleotides matching TRBD2. Looked up from germline, CDR1 is WNHNN and CDR2 is SYGVQD (reference sequence). The CDR3 runs to 17 residues. V shed 4 bases and J 4 bases; nucleotides not matched to a gene: 11. CDR3 sequence: CASSGVGAGGGTGELFF. CDR3 DNA sequence: TGCGCCAGCAGTGGGGTCGGTGCGGGAGGTGGCACCGGGGAGCTGTTTTTT.

CDR3: CASSVGQKASGNTIYF. Written as DNA, the CDR3 is TGTGCCAGCAGCGTAGGACAGAAAGCGTCTGGAAACACCATATATTTT. The chain employs TRBV9 and TRBJ1-3; D possibly corresponds to TRBD1 (5 bases). Trimming removed 0 bases at V and 1 base at J, with 11 bases between. Looked up from germline, CDR1 is SGDLS and CDR2 is YYNGEE. The CDR3 is 16 residues long.

The chain uses TRBV7-6 and TRBJ2-1, with D possibly being TRBD1 or TRBD2 (5 bases each). This CDR3 is built from 14 residues. V was shortened by 1 base and J by 12 bases, with 16 bases between the two germline ends. The V gene's germline CDR1 is SGHVS and CDR2 FNYEAQ. DNA of the CDR3: TGTGCCAGCAGCTTAGGGCTTTCGGGGCGCGGGCAGTTCTTC. Protein product: CASSLGLSGRGQFF. Full variable domain (remainder filled in from reference TRBV7-6 and TRBJ2-1): GAGVSQSPRYKVTKRGQDVALRCDPISGHVSLYWYRQALGQGPEFLTYFNYEAQQDKSGLPNDRFSAERPEGSISTLTIQRTEQRDSAMYRCASSLGLSGRGQFFGPGTRLTVL.

The V and J genes are TRBV28 and TRBJ2-5; D remains unclear. The last part of the DNA fits TRBJ2-7 better; the J call may be wrong. In germline, CDR1 is MDHEN, CDR2 SYDVKM. The CDR3 consists of 13 residues. CDR3 in amino acids: CASSLGNGYEQYF. The CDR3 nucleotides are TGTGCCAGCAGTTTGGGGAACGGATACGAGCAGTACTTC.

A single count supports this clone. One end of the junction fails to match germline, which may point to a read error. V usage is TRBV10-1 and J usage is TRBJ2-2; 12 bases match TRBD2. CDR3 length equals 15 residues. Germline CDR1 and CDR2: WNHNN and SYGVQD (reference sequence). The CDR3 nucleotides read TGCGCCAGCAGTCGGACTAGCGGGAACACCGGGGAGCCGTTTTTT. Translation: CASSRTSGNTGEPFF.

This sequence joins TRBV13 and TRBJ2-2; TRBD2 matches 9 bases. The CDR3 covers 16 residues. Germline assignment: CDR1 PRHDT and CDR2 FYEKMQ (reference sequence). V shed 5 bases and J 0 bases; nucleotides not matched to a gene: 4. The CDR3 is CASSPWTSANTGELFF. CDR3 coding DNA: TGTGCCAGCAGCCCCTGGACTAGCGCGAACACCGGGGAGCTGTTTTTT.

The genes are TRBV19 and TRBJ2-1; possible D gene TRBD2, 6 bases. CDR3 length equals 17 residues. The germline V gene encodes CDR1 LNHDA and CDR2 SQIVND (reference sequence). Trimming removed 2 bases from V and 0 bases from J, with 14 bases in between. This CDR3 is CASSIPAGPNSYNEQFF. CDR3 nucleotides: TGTGCCAGTAGTATACCAGCGGGCCCCAACTCCTACAATGAGCAGTTCTTC.

The V call is TRBV27, the J call TRBJ2-1, with D perhaps TRBD2 (5 bases). The ends were cut back, 8 bases at V and 6 bases at J, with 17 bases in the middle. Germline V gives CDR1 MNHEY, CDR2 SMNVEV (reference sequence). CDR3 length equals 14 residues. The CDR3 sequence: CASVLAQAGNEQFF. DNA of the CDR3: TGTGCCAGCGTGCTAGCCCAAGCTGGCAATGAGCAGTTCTTC.

The CDR3 sequence: CASTSGQGLREQYF. The DNA for the CDR3 is TGCGCCAGTACCTCGGGGCAGGGTCTCCGCGAGCAGTACTTC. The rearrangement uses TRBV5-1 and TRBJ2-7, with D possibly being TRBD1 or TRBD2 (5 bases each). The CDR3 is made up of 14 amino acids. V was cut by 8 bases and J by 6 bases, with 21 bases left in between. Germline loops: CDR1 SGHRS, CDR2 YFSETQ.

The rearrangement uses TRBV15 and TRBJ2-7; 10 nucleotides line up with TRBD2. CDR3 length equals 15 residues. Germline-derived CDR1 and CDR2 are LNHNV and YYDKDF (reference sequence). V lost 1 base, J lost 4 bases, and 4 bases stayed unmatched. This chain's CDR3 is CATSRAGLAAYEQYF. In DNA form, the CDR3 reads TGTGCCACCAGCAGAGCTGGACTAGCGGCTTACGAGCAGTACTTC.

Remarks on this clone: This CDR3 is also generated by other DNA sequences in the sample. J is TRBJ1-5 and V is TRBV7-2; D may be TRBD1 (6 bases). V was cut by 1 base and J by 4 bases, with 8 bases left in between. The CDR3 is 14 amino acids. CDR1 and CDR2 (germline): SGHTA, FQGNSA. CDR3 sequence (DNA): TGTGCCAGCAGCTTAGAAGGGGGTAATCAGCCCCAGCATTTT. This translates into CASSLEGGNQPQHF.

This clone appeared once. The chain carries TRBV6-5 and TRBJ2-7; tentatively, D is TRBD2 (5 bases). V lost 0 bases and J lost 4, with 13 bases in between. Germline V lookup: CDR1 MNHEY, CDR2 SVGAGI. The CDR3 runs 15 residues. The CDR3 sequence: CASSYSNGREYEQYF. CDR3 DNA sequence: TGTGCCAGCAGTTACTCGAACGGTAGGGAGTACGAGCAGTACTTC.

The chain is built from TRBV28 and TRBJ1-5; 10 bases agree with TRBD1. CDR1 is MDHEN and CDR2 is SYDVKM in the germline V gene. The CDR3 is 13 residues long. V lost 6 bases, J lost 6 bases, and 2 bases stayed unmatched. The CDR3 spells CASRDRGTQPQHF. DNA for the CDR3: TGTGCCAGCAGGGACAGGGGGACTCAGCCCCAGCATTTT.

CDR3 protein: CASSLVAGANTGELFF. CDR3 nucleotide sequence: TGCGCCAGCAGCTTGGTGGCGGGAGCGAACACCGGGGAGCTGTTTTTT. The rearrangement uses TRBV5-1 and TRBJ2-2; 7 bases fit TRBD2. Unmatched junction bases numbered 2, after V lost 0 bases and J lost 0 bases. The CDR3 has 16 amino acids. Per the germline V gene, CDR1 is SGHRS and CDR2 is YFSETQ.

In this sample, this clone turned up once. The chain couples TRBV30 to TRBJ2-7, with a tentative D call TRBD1 (6 bases). V was shortened by 2 bases and J by 7 bases, with 12 bases between the two germline ends. Germline V gives CDR1 GTSNPN, CDR2 SVGIG (reference sequence). This CDR3 is built from 12 residues. The CDR3 is CAWSRWQGEQYF. As DNA, the CDR3 is TGTGCCTGGAGTCGTTGGCAGGGGGAGCAGTACTTC.

The J gene is TRBJ2-5, the V gene TRBV6-4; 8 bases align to TRBD1. V was clipped by 6 bases and J by 6 bases; unmatched bases: 9. The germline V gene encodes CDR1 MRHNA and CDR2 SNTAGT. The CDR3 length is 14 residues. The CDR3: CASRGTGGLKTQYF. The CDR3, as DNA: TGTGCCAGCAGGGGAACAGGGGGTTTGAAGACCCAGTACTTC.

The chain couples TRBV7-2 to TRBJ1-2; 7 positions match TRBD1. The CDR3 has 17 residues. CDR1 and CDR2 from the germline V gene are SGHTA and FQGNSA. J was trimmed by 4 bases and V by 4 bases; bases with no gene match: 15. CDR3 sequence: CASSSTWGRGHAYGYTF. The CDR3 DNA sequence: TGTGCCAGCAGCTCGACTTGGGGGAGGGGGCATGCCTATGGCTACACCTTC.

The CDR3 loop reads CASRGPGGKVGDTQYF. The CDR3 DNA is TGTGCCAGCAGGGGACCAGGCGGGAAAGTTGGTGATACGCAGTATTTT. The rearrangement links TRBV7-9 to TRBJ2-3, with D possibly being TRBD2 (6 bases). The germline CDR1 and CDR2 sequences are SEHNR and FQNEAQ (reference sequence). V lost 6 bases, J lost 6 bases, and 22 bases lay in between. The CDR3 has 16 residues.

Details on this clone: At the DNA level, this CDR3 is encoded by other sequences in the same sample as well. V usage is TRBV18 and J usage is TRBJ2-7; D is possibly TRBD1 (5 bases). Per germline, CDR1 KGHSH and CDR2 LQKENI. This CDR3 is built from 14 residues. Trimming pared 6 bases from V and 0 bases from J, leaving 12 bases between. This CDR3 reads CASSPDRSSYEQYF. The DNA of the CDR3 is TGTGCCAGCTCCCCCGACAGATCCTCCTACGAGCAGTACTTC.

The chain recombines TRBV7-2 with TRBJ2-5; a possible D gene is TRBD2 (5 bases). The CDR3 contains 16 residues. CDR1 and CDR2 (germline): SGHTA, FQGNSA. Trimming took 5 bases from V and 4 from J, leaving 20 bases between them. CDR3 bases: TGTGCCAGCAGCCGGACTTCGGCTGGCCTCCTAGAGACCCAGTACTTC. Protein product: CASSRTSAGLLETQYF.

V and J are TRBV5-1 and TRBJ2-7; D remains unclear. Trimming pared 0 bases from V and 7 bases from J, leaving 5 bases between. The CDR3 is 11 residues long. Germline V lookup: CDR1 SGHRS, CDR2 YFSETQ. DNA for the CDR3: TGCGCCAGCAGCTTGGGAGAGGAGCAGTACTTC. Translating gives CASSLGEEQYF.

V usage is TRBV4-2 and J usage is TRBJ2-7; 11 nucleotides agree with TRBD2. Trimming took 2 bases from V and 4 from J; bases not matched to a gene: 7. The CDR3 spans 16 residues. The V gene's germline CDR1 is LGHNA and CDR2 YNFKEQ. The CDR3 DNA follows: TGTGCCAGCAGCCAATTCGCGACTAGCGGGAAATACGAGCAGTACTTC. Residues: CASSQFATSGKYEQYF.

CDR3 in amino acids: CASSLELAGNYEQYF. The DNA for the CDR3 is TGTGCCAGCAGCTTGGAACTAGCGGGAAACTACGAGCAGTACTTC. This sequence joins TRBV28 and TRBJ2-5, with 10 bases lining up with TRBD2. The DNA end is a closer match to TRBJ2-7, so the J assignment may be wrong. CDR1 is MDHEN, CDR2 SYDVKM, per germline. This CDR3 region has 15 residues.

CDR3 bases: TGCGCCAGCAGCTTGATGGGACAGGGGAGCCTTGGCTACACCTTC. It codes for CASSLMGQGSLGYTF. This chain joins TRBV5-1 and TRBJ1-2, with 10 bases lining up with TRBD1. V was pared by 1 base and J by 7 bases, with 7 bases of the junction left unmatched. The CDR3 loop spans 15 amino acids. CDR1 SGHRS and CDR2 YFSETQ come from the germline V gene.

The V and J genes are TRBV28 and TRBJ2-7; maybe TRBD2 (6 bases). Germline CDR1 MDHEN, CDR2 SYDVKM. V dropped 6 bases and J dropped 0 bases, with 12 bases sitting between them. This CDR3 contains 14 residues. CDR3 sequence (DNA): TGTGCCAGCAGCCGTACTAGCTACTCCTACGAGCAGTACTTC. It translates to CASSRTSYSYEQYF.